Sequencing of this T cell receptor (beta chain) was carried out in a study of vaccination effects on CD4 cells after COVID-19. Overall study findings and caveats: Clones from infection and from vaccination both contracted markedly late after vaccination.

Germline lookup yields CDR1 GTSNPN and CDR2 SVGIG (reference sequence). The CDR3 spans 13 residues. V was shortened by 4 bases and J by 6 bases, with 10 bases between the two germline ends. At the end of 10 days of culture, CD4+ T cells were isolated. All participants had two doses of either the BNT162b2 or mRNA-1273 vaccine. Neither prior SARS-CoV-2 infection nor positive nucleocapsid antibodies were present in the vaccine recipients. TCRdb's copy holds only in-frame clones and misses some; the assay was immunoSEQ multiplex PCR. Here the sample spans tens of thousands of clones, more than 65% being singletons. Comment on this clone: The antigen remains undetermined.

This sequence was found in a human donor who received a COVID-19 vaccine. Sequenced material: CD4+ T cells from PBMCs cultured without peptide, taken after COVID-19 vaccination. The chain links TRBV30 to TRBJ1-6; weak D call: TRBD1 (5 bases). The CDR3 region is CAWMRGGNSPLHF. The CDR3 nucleotides are TGTGCCTGGATGCGGGGCGGTAATTCACCCCTCCACTTT.